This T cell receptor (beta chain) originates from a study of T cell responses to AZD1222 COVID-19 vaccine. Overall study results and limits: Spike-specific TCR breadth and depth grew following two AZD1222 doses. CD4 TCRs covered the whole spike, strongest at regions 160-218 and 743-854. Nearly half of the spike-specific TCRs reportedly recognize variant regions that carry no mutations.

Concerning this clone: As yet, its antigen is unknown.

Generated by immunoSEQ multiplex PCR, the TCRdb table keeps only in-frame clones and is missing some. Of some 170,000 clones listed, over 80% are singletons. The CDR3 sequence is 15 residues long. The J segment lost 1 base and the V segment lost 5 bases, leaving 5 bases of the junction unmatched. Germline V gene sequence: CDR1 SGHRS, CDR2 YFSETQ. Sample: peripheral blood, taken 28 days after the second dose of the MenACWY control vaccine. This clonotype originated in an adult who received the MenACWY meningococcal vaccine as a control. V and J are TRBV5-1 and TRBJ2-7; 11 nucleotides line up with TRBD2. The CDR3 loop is CASRAGTSGSYEQYF. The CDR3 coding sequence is TGCGCCAGCAGGGCCGGGACTAGCGGATCCTACGAGCAGTACTTC.